This T cell receptor beta chain was recorded in a study of OX40 agonist ivuxolimab in advanced cancers. Whole-study context: Every patient in dose escalation had hepatocellular carcinoma, melanoma, renal cell or head and neck cancer. Regarding the study as a whole: More expanded clones were seen, on average, in CD8+ T cells than in CD4+. The antigens recognized by the expanded peripheral T cells, that is their antigen specificity, were not determined.

Germline CDR1 is LNHDA and CDR2 is SQIVND (reference sequence). Trimming took 1 base from V and 8 from J, leaving 14 bases between them. The CDR3 has 14 residues. Peripheral blood came from all dose cohorts at three timepoints. In the case of this clone: Its matching antigen is unknown.

Assay: immunoSEQ multiplex PCR; the TCRdb copy retains only in-frame clones and omits some. The profile covers around 77,000 clones, with roughly nine tenths appearing a single time and less than 3% taken by the ten largest. The sequence was obtained from an adult with an advanced solid tumor such as melanoma, head and neck, liver or kidney cancer. Sequences were derived from CD4+ or CD8+ T cells sorted from blood, sampled in a trial of the OX40 agonist ivuxolimab. The chain is built from TRBV19 and TRBJ1-2, with a weak D call TRBD1 (5 bases). CDR3 residues: CASSIAAGGNGYTF. CDR3 nucleotides: TGTGCCAGTAGTATAGCGGCGGGGGGTAACGGCTACACCTTC.